One and the same sample provided the 18 T cell receptor beta chains below, sequenced in a study of beta chain features in type 1 diabetes. What was sequenced were expressed TCRB transcripts, since all of the isolated RNA had been reverse transcribed. Produced via immunoSEQ multiplex PCR; TCRdb's table is partial and in-frame only. The data show 60,000 to 75,000 clones, just under 50% seen once. General study findings and limits: All four CD4+ subsets of Type 1 diabetes patients contained TCRB CDR3s that were moderately but significantly shorter.

No antigen has been assigned to these receptors. Sequencing input: central memory CD4+ T cells from blood. Receptors were obtained from a man younger than 40 with type 1 diabetes.

The chain carries TRBV18 and TRBJ2-7; D unresolved. Germline V gene data show CDR1 as KGHSH and CDR2 as LQKENI. This CDR3 contains 13 residues. The ends were cut back, 6 bases at V and 3 bases at J, with 12 bases in the middle. CDR3 in amino acids: CASSQTDDYEQYF. CDR3 bases: TGTGCCAGCTCTCAGACTGATGACTACGAGCAGTACTTC.

CDR3 in amino acids: CASSRDTGLSGANVLTF. DNA of the CDR3: TGCGCCAGCAGCCGGGACACGGGTCTATCTGGGGCCAACGTCCTGACTTTC. The rearrangement uses TRBV5-1 and TRBJ2-6, with a weak D call TRBD1 (6 bases). V was shortened by 4 bases and J by 1 base, with 15 bases between the two germline ends. Germline loops: CDR1 SGHRS, CDR2 YFSETQ. This CDR3 region has 17 residues. The full variable domain, with the rest looked up from reference TRBV5-1 and TRBJ2-6, is KAGVTQTPRYLIKTRGQQVTLSCSPISGHRSVSWYQQTPGQGLQFLFEYFSETQRNKGNFPGRFSGRQFSNSRSEMNVSTLELGDSALYLCASSRDTGLSGANVLTFGAGSRLTVL.

V is TRBV11-2 and J is TRBJ2-3; D perhaps matches TRBD2 (6 bases). This CDR3 has 16 amino acids. The V end was cut by 3 bases, the J end by 5 bases, with 18 bases between. Per germline, CDR1 SGHAT and CDR2 FQNNGV. In nucleotides, the CDR3 is TGTGCCAGCAGCTTTGATGGGCGGGACGGGGTAGATACGCAGTATTTT. Translated: CASSFDGRDGVDTQYF.

The V and J genes are TRBV5-5 and TRBJ1-1; D remains ambiguous. The germline V gene has CDR1 SGHKS and CDR2 YYEKEE (reference sequence). The V and J ends lost 5 bases and 5 bases respectively, with 13 bases between them. This CDR3 is built from 13 residues. The DNA for the CDR3 is TGTGCCAGCAGGCGCACCGAGGGAACTGAAGCTTTCTTT. Amino acids: CASRRTEGTEAFF.

The genes are TRBV6-5 and TRBJ2-7, with 7 bases identical to TRBD2. Germline CDR1 reads MNHEY; CDR2 reads SVGAGI. The V and J ends lost 0 bases and 3 bases, in that order; junction bases with no gene match: 8. The CDR3 extends over 16 amino acids. CDR3 coding DNA: TGTGCCAGCAGTTACTCCCCCGGGACTACCAACTACGAGCAGTACTTC. Translation: CASSYSPGTTNYEQYF.

The CDR3 is CASSFGSGSTGELFF. As DNA, the CDR3 is TGTGCCAGCAGCTTCGGTAGCGGAAGCACCGGGGAGCTGTTTTTT. The chain carries TRBV11-3 and TRBJ2-2; a possible D gene is TRBD2 (6 bases). CDR1 is SGHNT and CDR2 is YENEEA in the germline V gene. The CDR3 consists of 15 residues. V lost 3 bases and J 4 bases, leaving 12 bases between the germline ends.

V and J are TRBV5-1 and TRBJ2-7, with 7 nucleotides matching TRBD1. V shed 3 bases and J 5 bases; nucleotides not matched to a gene: 2. CDR1 and CDR2 from the germline V gene are SGHRS and YFSETQ. The CDR3 loop spans 12 amino acids. CDR3 DNA sequence: TGCGCCAGCAGCTGGCAGGGGGACGAGCAGTACTTC. Translation: CASSWQGDEQYF.

The chain carries TRBV5-4 and TRBJ1-1; 8 nucleotides line up with TRBD1. The germline V gene encodes CDR1 SGHNT and CDR2 YYREEE (reference sequence). J lost 1 base, V lost 5 bases, and 7 bases had no gene match. The CDR3 is 15 residues long. The DNA for the CDR3 is TGTGCCAGCAGATCTACAGGGGGTTGGAACACTGAAGCTTTCTTT. As protein: CASRSTGGWNTEAFF.

The V call is TRBV6-5, the J call TRBJ2-3; D unresolved. Per germline, CDR1 MNHEY and CDR2 SVGAGI. The CDR3 sequence is 12 residues long. The germline V and J ends were trimmed by 7 bases and 5 bases, with 10 bases remaining between them. Here the CDR3 DNA reads TGTGCCAGCAAAAGTCCGGGAGATACGCAGTATTTT. Translated, it gives CASKSPGDTQYF.

This clone showed up just once. The chain carries TRBV9 and TRBJ1-2, with a tentative D call TRBD1 (6 bases). V was pared by 4 bases and J by 5 bases, with 9 bases between. Germline-derived CDR1 and CDR2 are SGDLS and YYNGEE. The CDR3 sequence is 12 residues long. The CDR3 DNA is TGTGCCAGCAGCTCCACAGGGTATGGCTACACCTTC. Its protein is CASSSTGYGYTF.

This clone was counted only a few times. The CDR3 sequence is CASSVDGLAYNEQFF. CDR3 coding DNA: TGTGCCAGCAGCGTAGATGGCCTAGCCTACAATGAGCAGTTCTTC. This rearrangement joins TRBV9 to TRBJ2-1; no definite D call. CDR1 and CDR2 (germline): SGDLS, YYNGEE. V was clipped by 0 bases and J by 2 bases, with 9 bases between them. This CDR3 is 15 amino acids long.

The chain recombines TRBV7-9 with TRBJ1-1; D call uncertain. In germline, CDR1 is SEHNR, CDR2 FQNEAQ (reference sequence). The ends were cut back, 5 bases at V and 4 bases at J, with 14 bases in the middle. The CDR3 extends over 14 amino acids. This CDR3 reads CASSTMTPGTEAFF. In nucleotides, the CDR3 is TGTGCCAGCAGCACAATGACGCCGGGCACTGAAGCTTTCTTT.

The chain couples TRBV11-2 to TRBJ2-7; unclear D gene. The CDR3 extends over 13 amino acids. Germline CDR1 reads SGHAT; CDR2 reads FQNNGV. The germline V and J ends were trimmed by 3 bases and 2 bases, with 8 bases remaining between them. The DNA of the CDR3 is TGTGCCAGCAGCTTGGGCCGGCCCTACGAGCAGTACTTC. This sequence encodes CASSLGRPYEQYF.

This chain joins TRBV25-1 and TRBJ1-6; D gene unclear. The germline V and J ends were trimmed by 1 base and 10 bases, with 14 bases remaining between them. Germline V gives CDR1 MGHDK, CDR2 SYGVNS. This CDR3 has 15 amino acids. This chain's CDR3 is CASSESLFGWSPLHF. CDR3 coding DNA: TGTGCCAGCAGTGAATCCCTCTTCGGGTGGTCACCCCTCCACTTT. Combining the CDR3 with reference TRBV25-1 and TRBJ1-6 gives the whole variable domain EADIYQTPRYLVIGTGKKITLECSQTMGHDKMYWYQQDPGMELHLIHYSYGVNSTEKGDLSSESTVSRIRTEHFPLTLESARPSHTSQYLCASSESLFGWSPLHFGNGTRLTVT.

V is TRBV25-1 and J is TRBJ2-2; 7 nucleotides line up with TRBD1. CDR1 and CDR2 from the germline V gene are MGHDK and SYGVNS. The CDR3 covers 13 residues. V dropped 8 bases and J dropped 1; count of bases not matched to a gene: 1. The CDR3 nucleotides are TGTGCCAGCCGACAGGGGAACACCGGGGAGCTGTTTTTT. Encoded protein: CASRQGNTGELFF.

This clone has just a few counts. The rearrangement links TRBV13 to TRBJ1-4; possible D gene TRBD1, 6 bases. The germline V gene has CDR1 PRHDT and CDR2 FYEKMQ (reference sequence). Deletions cut 0 bases from V and 8 bases from J, with 13 bases between. The CDR3 consists of 15 residues. Here the CDR3 DNA reads TGTGCCAGCAGCTTAGGCTTGCAGGGGCTCGAAAAACTGTTTTTT. Translation gives CASSLGLQGLEKLFF.

The chain is built from TRBV7-2 and TRBJ2-7; D not certain. Germline CDR1 and CDR2: SGHTA and FQGNSA. The V gene lost 5 bases and the J gene lost 0 bases, with 14 bases spanning the gap. This CDR3 has 15 amino acids. The CDR3 spells CASSPRYSSSYEQYF. The CDR3 bases are TGTGCCAGCAGCCCCCGTTACAGTAGCTCCTACGAGCAGTACTTC.

This clone was picked up a small number of times. This chain uses TRBV11-2 with TRBJ1-2; 12 bases match TRBD1. CDR3 length: 17 residues. V was clipped by 5 bases and J by 4 bases; unmatched bases: 11. Germline CDR1 is SGHAT and CDR2 is FQNNGV. CDR3 DNA: TGTGCCAGCAGCGGTTCCGGGACAGGGGGCGCGGGCTATGGCTACACCTTC. Protein product: CASSGSGTGGAGYGYTF.